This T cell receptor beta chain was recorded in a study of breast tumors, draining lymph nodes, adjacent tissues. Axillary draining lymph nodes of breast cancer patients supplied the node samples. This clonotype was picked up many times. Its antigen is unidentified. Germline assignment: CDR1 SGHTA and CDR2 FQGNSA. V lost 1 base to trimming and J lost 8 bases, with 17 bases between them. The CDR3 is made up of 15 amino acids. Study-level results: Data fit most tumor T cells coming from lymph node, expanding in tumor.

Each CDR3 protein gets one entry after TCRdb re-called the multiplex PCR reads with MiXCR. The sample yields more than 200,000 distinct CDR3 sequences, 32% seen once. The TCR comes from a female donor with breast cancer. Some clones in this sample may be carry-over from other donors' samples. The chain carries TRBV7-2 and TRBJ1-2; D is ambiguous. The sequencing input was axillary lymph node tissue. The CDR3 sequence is CASSLDVLAPGGYTF. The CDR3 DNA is TGTGCCAGCAGCTTAGACGTGCTGGCCCCTGGGGGCTACACCTTC. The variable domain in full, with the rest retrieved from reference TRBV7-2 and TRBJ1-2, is GAGVSQSPSNKVTEKGKDVELRCDPISGHTALYWYRQSLGQGLEFLIYFQGNSAPDKSGLPSDRFSAERTGGSVSTLTIQRTQQEDSAVYLCASSLDVLAPGGYTFGSGTRLTVV.